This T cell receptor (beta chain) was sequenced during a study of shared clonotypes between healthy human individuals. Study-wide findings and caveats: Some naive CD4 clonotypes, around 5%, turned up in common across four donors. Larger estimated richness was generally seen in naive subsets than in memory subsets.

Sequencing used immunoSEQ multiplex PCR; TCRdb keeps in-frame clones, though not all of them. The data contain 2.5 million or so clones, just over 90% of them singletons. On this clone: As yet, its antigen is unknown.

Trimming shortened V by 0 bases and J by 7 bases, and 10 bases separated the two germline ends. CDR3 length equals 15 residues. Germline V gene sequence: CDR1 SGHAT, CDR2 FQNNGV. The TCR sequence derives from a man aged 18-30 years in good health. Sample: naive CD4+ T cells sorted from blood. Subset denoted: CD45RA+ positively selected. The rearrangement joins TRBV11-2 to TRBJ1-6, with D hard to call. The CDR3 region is CASSLDRLPNSPLHF. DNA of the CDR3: TGTGCCAGCAGCTTAGATCGACTCCCCAATTCACCCCTCCACTTT.